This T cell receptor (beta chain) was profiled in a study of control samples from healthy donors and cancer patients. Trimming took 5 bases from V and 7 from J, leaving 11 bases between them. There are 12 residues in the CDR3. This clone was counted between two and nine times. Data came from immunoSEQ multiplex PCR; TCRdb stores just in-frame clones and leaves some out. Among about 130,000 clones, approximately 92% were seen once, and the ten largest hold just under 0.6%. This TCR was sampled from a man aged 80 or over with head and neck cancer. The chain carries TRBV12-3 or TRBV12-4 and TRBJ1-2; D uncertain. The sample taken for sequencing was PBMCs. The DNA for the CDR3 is TGTGCCAGCAGTCTCTGGACGTTTGGCTACACCTTC. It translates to CASSLWTFGYTF.